This T cell receptor beta chain stems from a study of long-term antiretroviral therapy in people with HIV. Study-wide results and caveats: Collection spanned 2004 to 2017; ART regimens may be less effective than current ones.

Trimming at V came to 5 bases and at J to 2 bases, leaving 6 bases not matched to a gene. The CDR3 length is 17 residues. CDR1 and CDR2 (germline): SEHNR, FQNEAQ (reference sequence). The authors ran the immunoSEQ assay, v3.0, at survey level. The data were produced by immunoSEQ multiplex PCR, yet TCRdb's version contains in-frame clones alone and is incomplete. The sample lists about 23,000 clones, around 85% occurring once. Note on this clone: Its antigen is not identified.

This chain uses TRBV7-9 with TRBJ2-6; 10 nucleotides align to TRBD1. Here the sequenced sample was unsorted PBMCs, taken 1.5 years after starting antiretroviral therapy. This receptor was identified in a man aged 25-45 years with HIV. CDR3 amino acids: CASSRDRGRTGANVLTF. DNA for the CDR3: TGTGCCAGCAGCCGGGACAGGGGTCGAACTGGGGCCAACGTCCTGACTTTC.